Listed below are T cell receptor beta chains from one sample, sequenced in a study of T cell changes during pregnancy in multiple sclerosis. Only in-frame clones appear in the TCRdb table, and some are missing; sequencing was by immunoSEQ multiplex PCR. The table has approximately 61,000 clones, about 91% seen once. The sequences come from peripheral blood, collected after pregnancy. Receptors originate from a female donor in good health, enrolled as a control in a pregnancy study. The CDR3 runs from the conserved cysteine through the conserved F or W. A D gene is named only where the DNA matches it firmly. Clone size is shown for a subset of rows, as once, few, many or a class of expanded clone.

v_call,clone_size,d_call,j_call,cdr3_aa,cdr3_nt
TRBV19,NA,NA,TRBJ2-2,CASSIGLALAGELFF,TGTGCCAGTAGTATCGGGCTAGCTCTGGCCGGGGAGCTGTTTTTT
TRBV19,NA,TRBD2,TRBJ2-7,CASSISGSDEQYF,TGTGCCAGTAGTATTAGCGGGAGCGACGAGCAGTACTTC
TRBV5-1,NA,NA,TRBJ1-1,CASSYNTQGRNTEAFF,TGCGCCAGCAGCTATAATACCCAGGGGCGGAACACTGAAGCTTTCTTT
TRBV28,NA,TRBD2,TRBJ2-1,CASSGGGLAVGYNEQFF,TGTGCCAGCAGCGGTGGTGGACTAGCGGTCGGATACAATGAGCAGTTCTTC
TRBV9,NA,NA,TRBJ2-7,CASSVARGSYEQYF,TGTGCCAGCAGCGTAGCAAGGGGATCCTACGAGCAGTACTTC
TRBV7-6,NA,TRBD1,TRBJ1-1,CASSFRTGGRGDTEAFF,TGTGCCAGCAGCTTTAGGACAGGGGGCCGTGGGGACACTGAAGCTTTCTTT
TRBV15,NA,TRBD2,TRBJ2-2,CATSRSLAGPNTGELFF,TGTGCCACCAGCAGATCACTAGCGGGGCCGAACACCGGGGAGCTGTTTTTT
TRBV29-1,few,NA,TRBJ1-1,CSVSRGNTEAFF,TGCAGCGTAAGCAGGGGGAACACTGAAGCTTTCTTT
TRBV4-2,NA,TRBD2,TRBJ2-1,CASSSGGANEQFF,TGTGCCAGCAGCTCCGGGGGGGCCAATGAGCAGTTCTTC
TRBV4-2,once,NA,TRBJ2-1,CASSQAFQGKNEQFF,TGTGCCAGCAGCCAGGCTTTCCAGGGAAAGAATGAGCAGTTCTTC
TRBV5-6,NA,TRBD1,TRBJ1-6,CASSRGQNQSPLHF,TGTGCCAGCAGCCGGGGACAGAATCAGTCACCCCTCCACTTT
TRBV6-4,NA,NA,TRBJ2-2,CASSEIGNTGELFF,TGTGCCAGCAGTGAGATCGGGAACACCGGGGAGCTGTTTTTT
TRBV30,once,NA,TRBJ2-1,CAWLSYNEQFF,TGTGCCTGGCTCTCCTACAATGAGCAGTTCTTC
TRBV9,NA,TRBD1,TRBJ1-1,CASSPWTGATNTEAFF,TGTGCCAGCAGCCCCTGGACAGGGGCTACGAACACTGAAGCTTTCTTT
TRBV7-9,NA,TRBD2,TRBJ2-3,CASSSRLAGTDTQYF,TGTGCCAGCAGCTCCCGACTAGCGGGAACAGATACGCAGTATTTT
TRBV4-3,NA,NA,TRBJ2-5,CASSQQGGETQYF,TGCGCCAGCAGCCAACAGGGGGGAGAGACCCAGTACTTC
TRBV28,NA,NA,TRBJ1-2,CASSLLGTTYGYTF,TGTGCCAGCAGTTTACTAGGTACAACGTATGGCTACACCTTC
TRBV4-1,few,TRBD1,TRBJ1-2,CASSQAGTVYGYTF,TGCGCCAGCAGCCAGGCCGGGACAGTCTATGGCTACACCTTC
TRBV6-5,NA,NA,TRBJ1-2,CASSYFLGGARVYTF,TGTGCCAGCAGTTACTTCCTCGGGGGGGCTAGGGTCTACACCTTC
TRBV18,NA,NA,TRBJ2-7,CASSPRSGELSYEQYF,TGTGCCAGCTCACCACGGTCAGGGGAACTCTCCTACGAGCAGTACTTC
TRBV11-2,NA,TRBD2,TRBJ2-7,CASSLEGEAGGPYSYEQYF,TGTGCCAGCAGCTTAGAAGGGGAAGCGGGAGGGCCCTACTCCTACGAGCAGTACTTC
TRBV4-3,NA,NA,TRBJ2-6,CASSQRGQTSGANVLTF,TGCGCCAGCAGCCAAAGAGGGCAAACCTCTGGGGCCAACGTCCTGACTTTC
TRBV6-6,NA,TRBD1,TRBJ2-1,CASSYTGTVYNEQFF,TGTGCCAGCAGCTACACCGGGACAGTCTACAATGAGCAGTTCTTC
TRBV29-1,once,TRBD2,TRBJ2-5,CSVDGGGASETQYF,TGCAGCGTTGACGGCGGGGGGGCCTCAGAGACCCAGTACTTC
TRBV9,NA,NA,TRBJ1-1,CASSDQETRDHTEAFF,TGTGCCAGCAGCGACCAGGAAACTAGGGATCACACTGAAGCTTTCTTT
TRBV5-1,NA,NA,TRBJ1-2,CASSLVGGSYGYTF,TGCGCCAGCAGCTTGGTGGGGGGATCCTATGGCTACACCTTC
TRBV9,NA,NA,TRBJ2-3,CASSVAPTGTDTQYF,TGTGCCAGCAGCGTAGCACCGACGGGGACAGATACGCAGTATTTT
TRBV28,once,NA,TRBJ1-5,CASIPPRGPQHF,TGTGCCAGCATTCCGCCTAGGGGGCCCCAGCATTTT
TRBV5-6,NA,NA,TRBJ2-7,CASSSLFRGAASYEQYF,TGTGCCAGCAGCTCTCTATTTCGGGGGGCCGCCTCCTACGAGCAGTACTTC
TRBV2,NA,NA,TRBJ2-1,CASRRINEQFF,TGTGCCAGCAGGAGGATTAATGAGCAGTTCTTC
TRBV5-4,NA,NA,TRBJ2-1,CASSLGNSEHEQFF,TGTGCCAGCAGCTTGGGTAATAGCGAGCACGAGCAGTTCTTC
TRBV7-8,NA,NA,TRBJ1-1,CASSLVRGTEAFF,TGTGCCAGCAGCTTAGTAAGGGGCACTGAAGCTTTCTTT
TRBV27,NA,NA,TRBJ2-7,CASTWAGSYEQYF,TGTGCCAGCACCTGGGCAGGGTCCTACGAGCAGTACTTC
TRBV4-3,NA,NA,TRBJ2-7,CASSQKGSRPAGSYEQYF,TGCGCCAGCAGCCAAAAAGGGTCTCGACCGGCGGGGAGCTACGAGCAGTACTTC
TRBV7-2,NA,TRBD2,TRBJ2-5,CASSLTGPWRGVRRETQYF,TGTGCCAGCAGCTTAACAGGCCCCTGGCGGGGGGTCCGAAGGGAGACCCAGTACTTC
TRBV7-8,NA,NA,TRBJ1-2,CASGGALGGYTF,TGTGCCAGCGGAGGGGCCTTGGGGGGCTACACCTTC
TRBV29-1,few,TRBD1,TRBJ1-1,CSVLQGAEAFF,TGCAGCGTGCTGCAGGGGGCTGAAGCTTTCTTT
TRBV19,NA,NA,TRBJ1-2,CASSIRTATYGYTF,TGTGCCAGTAGTATTAGGACAGCTACCTATGGCTACACCTTC
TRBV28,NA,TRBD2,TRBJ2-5,CASRRSGRGVETQYF,TGTGCCAGCAGACGTAGCGGGAGAGGAGTGGAGACCCAGTACTTC
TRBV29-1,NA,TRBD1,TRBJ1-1,CSVWGVGGAEAFF,TGCAGCGTCTGGGGGGTAGGGGGCGCTGAAGCTTTCTTT
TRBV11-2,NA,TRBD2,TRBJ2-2,CASSLLAGPSNTGELFF,TGTGCCAGCAGCTTACTAGCGGGACCCTCGAACACCGGGGAGCTGTTTTTT
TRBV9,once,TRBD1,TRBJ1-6,CASSPGTDYLTNSPLHF,TGTGCCAGCAGCCCAGGGACAGACTACCTTACGAATTCACCCCTCCACTTT
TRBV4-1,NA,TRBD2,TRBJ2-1,CASSQIDMGLAGYEQFF,TGCGCCAGCAGCCAAATTGACATGGGACTAGCGGGATATGAGCAGTTCTTC
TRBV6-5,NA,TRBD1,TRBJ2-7,CASTPRGGQGGEQYF,TGTGCCAGCACCCCAAGAGGGGGACAGGGTGGCGAGCAGTACTTC
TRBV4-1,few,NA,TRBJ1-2,CASSQGGGNYGYTF,TGCGCCAGCAGCCAGGGGGGGGGCAACTATGGCTACACCTTC
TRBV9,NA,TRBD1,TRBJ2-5,CASSAGQGLSTQYF,TGTGCCAGCAGCGCGGGACAGGGTCTATCGACCCAGTACTTC